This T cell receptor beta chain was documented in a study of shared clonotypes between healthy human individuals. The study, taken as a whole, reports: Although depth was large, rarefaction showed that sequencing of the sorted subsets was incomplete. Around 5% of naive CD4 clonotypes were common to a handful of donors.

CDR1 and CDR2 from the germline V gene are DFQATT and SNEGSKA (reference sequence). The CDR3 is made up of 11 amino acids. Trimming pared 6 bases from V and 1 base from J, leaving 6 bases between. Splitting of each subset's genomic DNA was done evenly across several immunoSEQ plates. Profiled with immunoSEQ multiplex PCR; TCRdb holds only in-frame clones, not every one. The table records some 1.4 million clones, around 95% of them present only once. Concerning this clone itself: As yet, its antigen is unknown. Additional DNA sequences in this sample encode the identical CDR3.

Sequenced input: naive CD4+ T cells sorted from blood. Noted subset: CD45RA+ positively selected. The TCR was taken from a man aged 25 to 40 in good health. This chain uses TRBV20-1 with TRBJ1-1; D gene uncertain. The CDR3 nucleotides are TGCAGTGCCCGACAGAACACTGAAGCTTTCTTT. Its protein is CSARQNTEAFF.